Below, 3 T cell receptor beta chains from the same sample are listed, as sequenced in a study of T-cell reconstitution after alpha-beta-depleted transplantation in children (dated by TCRdb to between 2015 and 2016). The treatment or condition label corresponds to: allogeneic hematopoietic cell transplantation with graft depleted of TCRalphabeta T cells and CD19 B cells. Library construction relied on PCR. TCRdb lists the instrument as Illumina HiSeq 2500. TCR library preparation used molecular barcoding, with unique molecular identifiers applied to normalize quantification of the TCRbeta repertoire. TCRdb took the public reads, trimmed them with fastp at Q25, ran MiXCR for clone calling and kept in-frame beta chains. When rows share a CDR3 protein, they turn into one entry using the most common DNA and genes. The sample records 480,000 or so distinct CDR3 sequences, about 10% of which are singletons. Approximately 2% of the sample belongs to the ten largest clones.

The sequences come from PBMCs, collected before TCRalphabeta/CD19-depleted stem cell transplant. Receptors originate from a child aged 2 to 9 with inherited bone marrow failure, due to receive a stem cell transplant.

The table lists this clonotype with many counts. This chain uses TRBV5-1 with TRBJ1-4; 7 bases agree with TRBD1. The junction had 3 bases not matched to a gene; V was cut back by 0 bases and J by 7 bases. This CDR3 is 14 amino acids long. Germline V gene lookup returns CDR1 SGHRS and CDR2 YFSETQ. CDR3 in DNA: TGCGCCAGCAGCTTGGAGGGGGCGGGTGAAAAACTGTTTTTT. This translates into CASSLEGAGEKLFF.

The chain couples TRBV19 to TRBJ2-7, with 12 nucleotides matching TRBD2. V lost 4 bases, J lost 0 bases, and 1 base stayed unmatched. Germline CDR1 and CDR2: LNHDA and SQIVND (reference sequence). The CDR3 is made up of 15 amino acids. The DNA of the CDR3 is TGTGCCAGTAGTAGGACTAGCGGGGTCTCCTACGAGCAGTACTTC. Its protein product is CASSRTSGVSYEQYF.

This clonotype was seen ten or more times. This sequence joins TRBV7-2 and TRBJ2-4; 7 nucleotides align to TRBD1. Germline V lookup: CDR1 SGHTA, CDR2 FQGNSA. V lost 2 bases to trimming and J lost 7 bases; unmatched junction nucleotides: 2. The CDR3 length is 13 residues. The CDR3 reads CASSLTGVNIQYF. In DNA form, the CDR3 reads TGTGCCAGCAGCTTAACAGGGGTTAACATTCAGTACTTC.